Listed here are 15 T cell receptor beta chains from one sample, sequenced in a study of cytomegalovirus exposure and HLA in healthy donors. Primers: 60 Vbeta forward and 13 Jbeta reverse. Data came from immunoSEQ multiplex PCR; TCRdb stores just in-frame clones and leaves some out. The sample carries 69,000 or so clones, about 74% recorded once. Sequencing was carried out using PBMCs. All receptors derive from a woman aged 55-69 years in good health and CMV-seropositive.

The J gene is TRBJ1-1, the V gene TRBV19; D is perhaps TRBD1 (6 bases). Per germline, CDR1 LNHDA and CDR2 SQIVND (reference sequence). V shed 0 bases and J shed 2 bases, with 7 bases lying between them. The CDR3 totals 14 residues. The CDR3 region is CASSIDRGNTEAFF. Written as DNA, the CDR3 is TGTGCCAGTAGTATAGACAGGGGCAACACTGAAGCTTTCTTT.

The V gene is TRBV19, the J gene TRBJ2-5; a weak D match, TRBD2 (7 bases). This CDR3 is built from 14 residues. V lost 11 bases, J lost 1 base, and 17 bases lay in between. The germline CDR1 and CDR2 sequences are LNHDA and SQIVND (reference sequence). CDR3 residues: CASGGGRVQETQYF. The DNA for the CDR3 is TGTGCCTCTGGGGGGGGCAGAGTCCAAGAGACCCAGTACTTC.

For the CDR3, the DNA is TGTGCCAGCAGCCAGGCCACGACCTCCTGGGCAGGGCCGGGCTATGGCTACACCTTC. It is translated as CASSQATTSWAGPGYGYTF. This rearrangement joins TRBV4-2 to TRBJ1-2, with D perhaps TRBD1 (5 bases). Trimming shortened V by 3 bases and J by 4 bases, and 27 bases separated the two germline ends. The CDR3 length is 19 residues. From germline, CDR1 is LGHNA and CDR2 YNFKEQ.

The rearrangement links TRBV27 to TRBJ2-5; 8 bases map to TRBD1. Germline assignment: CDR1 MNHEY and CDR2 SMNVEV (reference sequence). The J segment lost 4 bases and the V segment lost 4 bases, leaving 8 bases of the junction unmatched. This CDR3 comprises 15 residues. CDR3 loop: CASSSDRGRGETQYF. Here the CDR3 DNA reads TGTGCCAGCAGTTCCGACAGGGGACGGGGAGAGACCCAGTACTTC.

This CDR3 reads CASSLSGQGIGNTEAFF. In DNA, the CDR3 is TGTGCCAGCAGCTTATCTGGACAGGGGATCGGAAACACTGAAGCTTTCTTT. The V call is TRBV7-3, the J call TRBJ1-1, with TRBD1 matching over 9 bases. The CDR3 consists of 17 residues. V shed 2 bases, J shed 2 bases, and the junction held 9 bases outside the gene matches. Per the germline V gene, CDR1 is SGHTA and CDR2 is FQGTGA.

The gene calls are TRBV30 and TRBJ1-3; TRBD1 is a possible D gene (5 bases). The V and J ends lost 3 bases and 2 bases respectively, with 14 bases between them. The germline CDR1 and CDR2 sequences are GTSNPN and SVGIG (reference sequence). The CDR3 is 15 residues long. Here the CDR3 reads CAWSAGVGAGNTIYF. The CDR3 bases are TGTGCCTGGAGCGCGGGGGTAGGAGCTGGAAACACCATATATTTT.

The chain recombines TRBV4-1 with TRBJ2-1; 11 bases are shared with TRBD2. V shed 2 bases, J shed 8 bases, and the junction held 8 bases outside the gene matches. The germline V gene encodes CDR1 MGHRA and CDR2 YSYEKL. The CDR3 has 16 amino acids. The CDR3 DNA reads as TGCGCCAGCAGCCAACAGCTAGCGGGGGGACGGGATGAGCAGTTCTTC. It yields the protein CASSQQLAGGRDEQFF.

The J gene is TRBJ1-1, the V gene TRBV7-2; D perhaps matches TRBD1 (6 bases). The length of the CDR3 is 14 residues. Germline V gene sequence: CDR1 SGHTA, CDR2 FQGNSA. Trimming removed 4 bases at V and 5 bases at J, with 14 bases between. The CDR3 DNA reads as TGTGCCAGCAGCTCTAGGGGGTTTGGTACTGAAGCTTTCTTT. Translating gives CASSSRGFGTEAFF.

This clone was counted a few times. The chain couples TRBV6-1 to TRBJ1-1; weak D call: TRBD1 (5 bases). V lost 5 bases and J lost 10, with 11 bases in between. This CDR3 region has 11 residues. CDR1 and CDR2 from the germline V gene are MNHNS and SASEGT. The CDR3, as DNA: TGTGCCAGCAGTAGACGACAGCGAGCTTTCTTT. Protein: CASSRRQRAFF.

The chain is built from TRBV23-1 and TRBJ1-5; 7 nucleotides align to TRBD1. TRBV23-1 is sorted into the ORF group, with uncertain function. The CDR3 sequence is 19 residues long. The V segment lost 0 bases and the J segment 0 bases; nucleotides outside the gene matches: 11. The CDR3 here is CASSQSPRDSLNSNQPQHF. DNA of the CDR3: TGCGCCAGCAGTCAATCCCCCCGGGACAGCCTGAATAGCAATCAGCCCCAGCATTTT.

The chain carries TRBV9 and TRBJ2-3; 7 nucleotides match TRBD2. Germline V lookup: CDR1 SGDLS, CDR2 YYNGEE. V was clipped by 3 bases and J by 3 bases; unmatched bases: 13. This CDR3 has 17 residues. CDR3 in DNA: TGTGCCAGCAGCGGCGGGGGTTGGTTCCTCCAGACAGATACGCAGTATTTT. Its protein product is CASSGGGWFLQTDTQYF.

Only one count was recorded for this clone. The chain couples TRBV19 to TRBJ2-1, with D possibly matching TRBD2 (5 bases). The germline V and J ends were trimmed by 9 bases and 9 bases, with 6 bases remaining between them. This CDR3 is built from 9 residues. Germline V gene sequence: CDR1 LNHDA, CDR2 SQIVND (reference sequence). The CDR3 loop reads CASGLEQFF. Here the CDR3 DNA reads TGTGCCAGCGGACTTGAGCAGTTCTTC.

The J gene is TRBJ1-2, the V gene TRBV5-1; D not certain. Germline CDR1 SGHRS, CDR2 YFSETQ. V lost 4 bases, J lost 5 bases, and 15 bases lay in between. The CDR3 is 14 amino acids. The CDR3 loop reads CASSTGRVSYGYTF. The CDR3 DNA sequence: TGCGCCAGCAGCACCGGCCGGGTTTCATATGGCTACACCTTC.

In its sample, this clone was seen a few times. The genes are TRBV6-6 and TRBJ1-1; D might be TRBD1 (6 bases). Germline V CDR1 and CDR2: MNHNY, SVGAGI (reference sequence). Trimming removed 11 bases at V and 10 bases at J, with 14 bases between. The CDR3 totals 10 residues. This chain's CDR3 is CALGGGVAFF. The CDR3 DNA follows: TGTGCCCTAGGGGGTGGTGTAGCTTTCTTT.

The CDR3 DNA sequence: TGCAGCGTTTCCCAGAATAGCAATCAGCCCCAGCATTTT. Translated: CSVSQNSNQPQHF. The chain links TRBV29-1 to TRBJ1-5, with D uncertain. V gave up 5 bases and J gave up 0 bases, with 8 bases separating them. Germline CDR1 and CDR2: SQVTM and ANQGSEA. The CDR3 length is 13 residues.